The 20 T cell receptor beta chains reported below all come from one sample, sequenced in a study of blood T cells in healthy people across ages. Primers used in a second PCR of about 6 to 11 cycles were a sample-barcoded 5' primer and a J-beta primer mix. TCRdb passed the 5' RACE reads through MiXCR, listing each CDR3 protein once. The top ten clones hold roughly 37% of a sample with approximately 800,000 distinct CDR3 sequences, about 53% of them seen once. Sequenced input: blood. The receptor source for this set is an older man in good health.

The chain links TRBV20-1 to TRBJ2-6; the D gene is possibly TRBD1 (5 bases). This CDR3 is 14 amino acids long. V was cut by 4 bases and J by 4 bases, with 11 bases left in between. Germline V gene data show CDR1 as DFQATT and CDR2 as SNEGSKA (reference sequence). CDR3: CSATAGLGANVLTF. CDR3 nucleotides: TGCAGTGCTACAGCAGGGCTCGGGGCCAACGTCCTGACTTTC.

This clonotype came up a few times. The V call is TRBV3-1, the J call TRBJ1-2; no reliable D call. Trimming removed 2 bases from V and 2 bases from J, with 12 bases in between. The V gene's germline CDR1 is LGHDT and CDR2 YNNKEL (reference sequence). The CDR3 loop spans 15 amino acids. This CDR3 reads CASSQTPAANYGYTF. CDR3 DNA: TGTGCCAGCAGCCAAACCCCGGCAGCGAACTATGGCTACACCTTC.

The chain has TRBV20-1 and TRBJ2-3; possibly TRBD2 for D (6 bases). V shed 1 base and J shed 4 bases, with 12 bases lying between them. Germline CDR1 is DFQATT and CDR2 is SNEGSKA (reference sequence). The CDR3 runs to 14 residues. The CDR3 DNA is TGCAGTGCTAGAGGTGCGGGGTCCCCAGATACGCAGTATTTT. This gives the protein CSARGAGSPDTQYF.

This clonotype was found once. V usage is TRBV9 and J usage is TRBJ1-1; TRBD1 might be the D (5 bases). Germline CDR1 is SGDLS and CDR2 is YYNGEE. This CDR3 spans 16 amino acids. Trimming removed 4 bases at V and 0 bases at J, with 16 bases between. The chain's CDR3 is CASSTPGPGMNTEAFF. The CDR3, as DNA: TGTGCCAGCAGCACCCCTGGTCCAGGGATGAACACTGAAGCTTTCTTT.

In this sample, this clonotype turned up a few times. The chain has TRBV7-2 and TRBJ2-3; D uncertain. Germline loops: CDR1 SGHTA, CDR2 FQGNSA. This CDR3 comprises 13 residues. The V end was cut by 0 bases, the J end by 14 bases, with 15 bases between. In nucleotides, the CDR3 is TGTGCCAGCAGCTTAGCGAAGATCCTCGGGTCGTATTTT. Its protein is CASSLAKILGSYF.

The chain employs TRBV2 and TRBJ2-1; the match to TRBD2 covers 8 bases. The germline CDR1 and CDR2 sequences are SNHLY and FYNNEI. The V segment lost 8 bases and the J segment 3 bases; nucleotides outside the gene matches: 6. CDR3 length: 14 residues. Written as DNA, the CDR3 is TGTGCCAGCCGGTACGCGGGAGGCTACAATGAGCAGTTCTTC. This codes for CASRYAGGYNEQFF.

Only one count was recorded for this clonotype. This chain connects TRBV2 to TRBJ2-7, with 16 bases fitting TRBD2. With V trimmed by 6 bases and J by 2 bases, 7 bases remained unmatched. This CDR3 is 17 amino acids long. Germline V gives CDR1 SNHLY, CDR2 FYNNEI. Written as DNA, the CDR3 is TGTGCCAGCAGGACCGGGACTAGCGGGAGGGCCGCCTACGAGCAGTACTTC. This gives the protein CASRTGTSGRAAYEQYF.

This sequence joins TRBV29-1 and TRBJ1-2, with 7 bases fitting TRBD1. V shed 7 bases and J 6 bases; nucleotides not matched to a gene: 14. CDR1 and CDR2 (germline): SQVTM, ANQGSEA. The CDR3 is 14 residues long. Here the CDR3 DNA reads TGCAGCGCAGGACCTGACGACAGGGTGGATGGCTACACCTTC. Its translation is CSAGPDDRVDGYTF.

This clonotype was counted a few times. The V call is TRBV5-1, the J call TRBJ2-7; D is unclear. The germline V gene encodes CDR1 SGHRS and CDR2 YFSETQ. The CDR3 totals 14 residues. Trimming pared 2 bases from V and 1 base from J, leaving 10 bases between. CDR3 in amino acids: CASSLMDGSYEQYF. The CDR3 region has the DNA TGCGCCAGCAGCTTAATGGACGGTTCCTACGAGCAGTACTTC.

This clonotype was seen a few times. This chain joins TRBV2 and TRBJ2-3, with D possibly being TRBD2 (6 bases). V lost 6 bases to trimming and J lost 0 bases, with 16 bases between them. This CDR3 is built from 16 residues. CDR1 and CDR2 (germline): SNHLY, FYNNEI. The CDR3 here is CASRTASSASTDTQYF. The CDR3 region has the DNA TGTGCCAGCAGAACCGCTTCTAGCGCGAGCACAGATACGCAGTATTTT.

The chain recombines TRBV11-2 with TRBJ1-2; a weak D match, TRBD1 (5 bases). The CDR3 has 13 residues. Trimming left V 6 bases short and J 7 bases short, with 15 bases between. In germline, CDR1 is SGHAT, CDR2 FQNNGV. CDR3 nucleotide sequence: TGTGCCAGCAGGCGGATCGAAGGGACTGGCTACACCTTC. Encoded protein: CASRRIEGTGYTF.

The CDR3 bases are TGTGCCAGCAGGCAGACTAGCGGGAGGGGAGAGACCCAGTACTTC. It codes for CASRQTSGRGETQYF. This chain links TRBV12-3 or TRBV12-4 with TRBJ2-5; 14 positions match TRBD2. This CDR3 is 15 amino acids long. The ends lost 6 bases at V and 4 bases at J; junction bases unmatched: 4.

The chain is built from TRBV18 and TRBJ2-1; D perhaps matches TRBD1 (5 bases). Between the trimmed V and J ends, which lost 4 bases and 5 bases, there was a span of 18 bases. Germline CDR1 and CDR2: KGHSH and LQKENI. The CDR3 loop spans 16 amino acids. CDR3 region: CASSQIQGLIDNEQFF. CDR3 DNA: TGTGCCAGCTCACAAATCCAGGGCCTGATTGACAATGAGCAGTTCTTC.

The genes are TRBV20-1 and TRBJ2-1; D ambiguous. This CDR3 spans 14 amino acids. V shed 6 bases and J shed 2 bases, with 14 bases lying between them. Germline V gene sequence: CDR1 DFQATT, CDR2 SNEGSKA (reference sequence). CDR3 loop: CSADRWSAYNEQFF. The CDR3 region has the DNA TGCAGTGCCGATAGGTGGAGCGCCTACAATGAGCAGTTCTTC.

The genes are TRBV7-2 and TRBJ1-2, with 8 bases aligning to TRBD1. V trimming: 6 bases; J trimming: 5 bases; junction bases outside the gene matches: 14. CDR3 length equals 16 residues. CDR1 SGHTA and CDR2 FQGNSA come from the germline V gene. The CDR3 region is CASSEPQGAIRYGYTF. The CDR3 region has the DNA TGTGCCAGCAGTGAGCCGCAGGGGGCGATTCGGTATGGCTACACCTTC.

This clonotype was seen a few times. The chain has TRBV7-2 and TRBJ1-4; no firm D call. The CDR3 runs 13 residues. Germline CDR1 is SGHTA and CDR2 is FQGNSA. Trimming removed 3 bases from V and 4 bases from J, with 6 bases in between. CDR3 loop: CASSLTFNEKLFF. The CDR3 DNA reads as TGTGCCAGCAGCTTGACCTTTAATGAAAAACTGTTTTTT.

J is TRBJ2-7 and V is TRBV10-3, with TRBD2 matching over 10 bases. Germline CDR1 ENHRY, CDR2 SYGVKD. The CDR3 consists of 15 residues. The trim removed 0 bases at V and 5 bases at J, leaving 4 bases unmatched. CDR3: CAISESWLAGDEQYF. The CDR3 coding sequence is TGTGCCATCAGTGAGTCGTGGCTAGCGGGAGACGAGCAGTACTTC.

This clonotype was recorded only once. J is TRBJ1-2 and V is TRBV4-1; 8 bases are a match to TRBD1. With V trimmed by 3 bases and J by 2 bases, 8 bases remained unmatched. The CDR3 has 16 residues. The V gene's germline CDR1 is MGHRA and CDR2 YSYEKL. The CDR3 spells CASSHQTGGTNYGYTF. The CDR3 DNA reads TGCGCCAGCAGCCACCAAACAGGGGGGACAAACTATGGCTACACCTTC.

Only one count was recorded for this clonotype. This chain joins TRBV6-5 and TRBJ2-3; D may be TRBD2 (7 bases). CDR3 length: 14 residues. Germline V gene sequence: CDR1 MNHEY, CDR2 SVGAGI. Trimming cost V 6 bases and J 4 bases, with 14 bases left between them. The CDR3 nucleotides read TGTGCCAGCAGGGGGGCGGGAGTTGCAGATACGCAGTATTTT. Translation gives CASRGAGVADTQYF.

The table lists this clonotype with a few counts. This chain joins TRBV6-5 and TRBJ2-4; no clear D. The germline V and J ends were trimmed by 4 bases and 0 bases, with 13 bases remaining between them. The germline V gene encodes CDR1 MNHEY and CDR2 SVGAGI. CDR3 length: 16 amino acids. In DNA, the CDR3 is TGTGCCAGCAGTTCCCTCTCGTCTCTAGCCAAAAACATTCAGTACTTC. Its translation: CASSSLSSLAKNIQYF.